This T cell receptor (beta chain) was observed in a study of radiotherapy plus CTLA-4 blockade in lung cancer. Data came from immunoSEQ multiplex PCR; TCRdb stores just in-frame clones and leaves some out. The data hold fewer than 95,000 clones, with about four fifths observed a single time. The V end lost 4 bases, the J end lost 6 bases, and 18 bases lay between the germline ends. CDR3 size: 15 residues. Germline CDR1 reads SGHRS; CDR2 reads YFSETQ. The sample here was peripheral blood, taken from a patient treated with radiotherapy plus ipilimumab. The chain carries TRBV5-1 and TRBJ2-3; perhaps TRBD2 as D (6 bases). The clonotype comes from a human donor with non-small cell lung cancer who had stable disease on radiotherapy plus ipilimumab. The CDR3 loop reads CASSALAAPADTQYF. Here the CDR3 DNA reads TGCGCCAGCAGCGCCTTAGCGGCCCCCGCGGATACGCAGTATTTT.